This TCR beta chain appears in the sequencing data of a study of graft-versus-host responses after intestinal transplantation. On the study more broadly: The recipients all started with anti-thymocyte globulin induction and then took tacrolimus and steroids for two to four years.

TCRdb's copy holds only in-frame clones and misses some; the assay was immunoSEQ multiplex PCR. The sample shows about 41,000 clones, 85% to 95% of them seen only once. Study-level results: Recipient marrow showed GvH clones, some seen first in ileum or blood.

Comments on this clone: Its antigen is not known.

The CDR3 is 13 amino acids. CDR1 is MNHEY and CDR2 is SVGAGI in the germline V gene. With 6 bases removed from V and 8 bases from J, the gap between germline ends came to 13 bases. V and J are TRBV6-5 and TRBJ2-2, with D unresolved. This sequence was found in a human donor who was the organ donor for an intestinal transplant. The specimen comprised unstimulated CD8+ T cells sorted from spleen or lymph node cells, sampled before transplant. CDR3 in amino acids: CASRQNKKGELFF. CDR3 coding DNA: TGTGCCAGCAGACAAAACAAGAAGGGGGAGCTGTTTTTT.